A single sample gave rise to the 10 T cell receptor beta chains below, sequenced in a study of technical replicates of blood from a few donors. Only in-frame clones appear in the TCRdb table, and some are missing; sequencing was by immunoSEQ multiplex PCR. The sample records roughly 7,000 clones, approximately 95% being singletons. The sequencing input was PBMCs. The origin of the receptors is a human donor in good health.

The V and J genes are TRBV6-5 and TRBJ1-1; 9 bases agree with TRBD1. This CDR3 spans 16 amino acids. CDR1 MNHEY and CDR2 SVGAGI come from the germline V gene. V shed 2 bases and J 7 bases; nucleotides not matched to a gene: 11. The CDR3 coding sequence is TGTGCCAGCAGTTACGCCCGGGACAGGGAGGAAGGTGAAGCTTTCTTT. Residues: CASSYARDREEGEAFF.

The chain recombines TRBV18 with TRBJ2-7; 8 bases fit TRBD1. V dropped 4 bases and J dropped 5; count of bases not matched to a gene: 7. Germline values: CDR1 KGHSH, CDR2 LQKENI. This CDR3 contains 14 residues. The CDR3: CASSLRQGSDEQYF. The CDR3 DNA follows: TGTGCCAGCTCACTACGACAGGGGTCGGACGAGCAGTACTTC.

V is TRBV6-1 and J is TRBJ2-7; 8 nucleotides line up with TRBD1. Germline V CDR1 and CDR2: MNHNS, SASEGT. There are 14 residues in the CDR3. V dropped 7 bases and J dropped 3; count of bases not matched to a gene: 8. The CDR3 region has the DNA TGTGCCAGCAATTCGGACAGGGTCCACTACGAGCAGTACTTC. It is translated as CASNSDRVHYEQYF.

The rearrangement links TRBV27 to TRBJ1-2; possibly TRBD1 for D (6 bases). Germline values: CDR1 MNHEY, CDR2 SMNVEV (reference sequence). Trimming cost V 7 bases and J 4 bases, with 19 bases left between them. The CDR3 consists of 15 residues. For the CDR3, the DNA is TGTGCCAGCACCGAATTTCCGGACAGTGTCTATGGCTACACCTTC. Its protein product is CASTEFPDSVYGYTF.

The chain carries TRBV27 and TRBJ1-5, with 9 bases identical to TRBD1. Germline trimming cut 4 bases from V and 5 bases from J; bases unmatched to any gene: 6. The length of the CDR3 is 15 residues. CDR1 and CDR2 (germline): MNHEY, SMNVEV (reference sequence). For the CDR3, the DNA is TGTGCCAGCAGTTCGGCCGGGACAGGGCATCAGCCCCAGCATTTT. It yields the protein CASSSAGTGHQPQHF.

This chain uses TRBV5-4 with TRBJ2-3; 7 bases align to TRBD2. Germline V gene data show CDR1 as SGHNT and CDR2 as YYREEE (reference sequence). V lost 7 bases, J lost 0 bases, and 8 bases stayed unmatched. This CDR3 is built from 15 residues. The CDR3 DNA reads TGTGCCAGCTCCTCGGGGGGAACTAGCACAGATACGCAGTATTTT. It codes for CASSSGGTSTDTQYF.

V and J are TRBV2 and TRBJ2-2, with 14 positions matching TRBD2. CDR1 and CDR2 (germline): SNHLY, FYNNEI. CDR3 size: 21 residues. Trimming removed 4 bases from V and 3 bases from J; junction bases left unmatched: 16. CDR3 residues: CASSGEPTSGRADWDTGELFF. The CDR3 region has the DNA TGTGCCAGCAGTGGAGAGCCGACTAGCGGGAGGGCCGATTGGGACACCGGGGAGCTGTTTTTT.

The chain uses TRBV5-4 and TRBJ2-7; 9 bases are shared with TRBD1. Trimming took 3 bases from V and 4 from J; bases not matched to a gene: 5. The CDR3 has 14 amino acids. Germline CDR1 is SGHNT and CDR2 is YYREEE (reference sequence). The CDR3 nucleotides are TGTGCCAGCAGCTCTACAGGGGGCATTTACGAGCAGTACTTC. Its translation is CASSSTGGIYEQYF.

The chain carries TRBV5-1 and TRBJ2-7, with 12 bases fitting TRBD2. V shed 0 bases, J shed 12 bases, and the junction held 10 bases outside the gene matches. The CDR3 consists of 15 residues. The V gene's germline CDR1 is SGHRS and CDR2 YFSETQ. The chain's CDR3 is CASSLEGLAGRDPYF. The CDR3 DNA reads as TGCGCCAGCAGCTTGGAAGGACTAGCGGGAAGAGATCCGTACTTC. Looking up the rest from reference TRBV5-1 and TRBJ2-7 gives the full variable domain: KAGVTQTPRYLIKTRGQQVTLSCSPISGHRSVSWYQQTPGQGLQFLFEYFSETQRNKGNFPGRFSGRQFSNSRSEMNVSTLELGDSALYLCASSLEGLAGRDPYFGPGTRLTVT.

J is TRBJ1-1 and V is TRBV9; 12 positions agree with TRBD1. This CDR3 spans 16 amino acids. CDR1 SGDLS and CDR2 YYNGEE come from the germline V gene. V trimming: 0 bases; J trimming: 5 bases; junction bases outside the gene matches: 5. CDR3 loop: CASSVAKGQGATEAFF. The CDR3 coding sequence is TGTGCCAGCAGCGTAGCTAAGGGACAGGGGGCGACTGAAGCTTTCTTT.